In this sample, the clone carrying this T cell receptor beta chain turned up a few times. The junction shows a germline mismatch at one end, possibly a read error. The CDR3 length is 15 residues. The V gene's germline CDR1 is SGHTA and CDR2 FQGNSA. These data come from a study of blood T cell repertoires in COVID-19. Participants were aged roughly 18 to 90 years from around 26 US areas. As handled by the study authors: The assay estimated nucleated cells by amplifying reference gene primers. Profiled with immunoSEQ multiplex PCR; TCRdb holds only in-frame clones, not every one. Clonal size and the V and J genes are those of that table, whereas D and trimming came from the DNA. The sample has about 380,000 clones, more than 70% seen once.

This sequence was found in a woman between 18 and 29 years old who had recovered from COVID-19. The chain employs TRBV7-2 and TRBJ1-1; TRBD1 matches at 12 bases. Sequenced: PBMCs or T cells enriched from blood (not recorded which). CDR3 DNA sequence: TGTGCCAGCAGCTCCACCTCCGGGACAGGGGGCATGGCCGTGTTT. Amino acid sequence: CASSSTSGTGGMAVF.